This T cell receptor (beta chain) was obtained from a study of neoadjuvant anti-PD-1 for oral cavity cancer. Study-level background: Non-progressing patients received a fourth nivolumab dose near day 43, then surgery on days 50-56.

Trimming removed 6 bases from V and 5 bases from J; junction bases left unmatched: 4. The germline CDR1 and CDR2 sequences are MNHEY and SVGAGI. The CDR3 length is 13 residues. Repertoires were generated with immunoSEQ multiplex PCR, while TCRdb's copy carries only in-frame clones and drops some. The sample has over 14,000 clones, roughly 70% seen once. Findings of the study overall: Each response group had just a few patients in TCR analyses.

A word on this clone: No antigen is known for it.

The specimen comprised PBMCs, sampled before nivolumab (anti-PD-1) treatment. The source of this sequence is a person aged 40 to 85 with oral cavity squamous cell carcinoma. V is TRBV6-5 and J is TRBJ1-1; 9 bases align to TRBD1. In DNA form, the CDR3 reads TGTGCCAGCAGACAGGGGGCGAGGACTGAAGCTTTCTTT. Its translation is CASRQGARTEAFF.